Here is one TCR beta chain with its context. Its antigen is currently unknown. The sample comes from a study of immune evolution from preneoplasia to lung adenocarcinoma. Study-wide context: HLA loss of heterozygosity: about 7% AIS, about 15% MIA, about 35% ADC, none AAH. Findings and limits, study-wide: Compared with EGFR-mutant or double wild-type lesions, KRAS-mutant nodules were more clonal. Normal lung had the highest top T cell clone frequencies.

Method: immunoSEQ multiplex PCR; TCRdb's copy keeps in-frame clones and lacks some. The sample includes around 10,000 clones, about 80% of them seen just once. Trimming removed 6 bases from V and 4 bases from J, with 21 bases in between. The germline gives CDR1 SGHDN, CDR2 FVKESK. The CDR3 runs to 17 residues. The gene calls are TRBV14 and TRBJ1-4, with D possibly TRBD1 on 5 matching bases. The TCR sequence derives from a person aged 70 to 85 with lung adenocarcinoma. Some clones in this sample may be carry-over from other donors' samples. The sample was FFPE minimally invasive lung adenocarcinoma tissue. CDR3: CASSHGKGRGVNEKLFF. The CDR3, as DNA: TGTGCCAGCAGTCACGGGAAGGGAAGAGGGGTTAATGAAAAACTGTTTTTT.